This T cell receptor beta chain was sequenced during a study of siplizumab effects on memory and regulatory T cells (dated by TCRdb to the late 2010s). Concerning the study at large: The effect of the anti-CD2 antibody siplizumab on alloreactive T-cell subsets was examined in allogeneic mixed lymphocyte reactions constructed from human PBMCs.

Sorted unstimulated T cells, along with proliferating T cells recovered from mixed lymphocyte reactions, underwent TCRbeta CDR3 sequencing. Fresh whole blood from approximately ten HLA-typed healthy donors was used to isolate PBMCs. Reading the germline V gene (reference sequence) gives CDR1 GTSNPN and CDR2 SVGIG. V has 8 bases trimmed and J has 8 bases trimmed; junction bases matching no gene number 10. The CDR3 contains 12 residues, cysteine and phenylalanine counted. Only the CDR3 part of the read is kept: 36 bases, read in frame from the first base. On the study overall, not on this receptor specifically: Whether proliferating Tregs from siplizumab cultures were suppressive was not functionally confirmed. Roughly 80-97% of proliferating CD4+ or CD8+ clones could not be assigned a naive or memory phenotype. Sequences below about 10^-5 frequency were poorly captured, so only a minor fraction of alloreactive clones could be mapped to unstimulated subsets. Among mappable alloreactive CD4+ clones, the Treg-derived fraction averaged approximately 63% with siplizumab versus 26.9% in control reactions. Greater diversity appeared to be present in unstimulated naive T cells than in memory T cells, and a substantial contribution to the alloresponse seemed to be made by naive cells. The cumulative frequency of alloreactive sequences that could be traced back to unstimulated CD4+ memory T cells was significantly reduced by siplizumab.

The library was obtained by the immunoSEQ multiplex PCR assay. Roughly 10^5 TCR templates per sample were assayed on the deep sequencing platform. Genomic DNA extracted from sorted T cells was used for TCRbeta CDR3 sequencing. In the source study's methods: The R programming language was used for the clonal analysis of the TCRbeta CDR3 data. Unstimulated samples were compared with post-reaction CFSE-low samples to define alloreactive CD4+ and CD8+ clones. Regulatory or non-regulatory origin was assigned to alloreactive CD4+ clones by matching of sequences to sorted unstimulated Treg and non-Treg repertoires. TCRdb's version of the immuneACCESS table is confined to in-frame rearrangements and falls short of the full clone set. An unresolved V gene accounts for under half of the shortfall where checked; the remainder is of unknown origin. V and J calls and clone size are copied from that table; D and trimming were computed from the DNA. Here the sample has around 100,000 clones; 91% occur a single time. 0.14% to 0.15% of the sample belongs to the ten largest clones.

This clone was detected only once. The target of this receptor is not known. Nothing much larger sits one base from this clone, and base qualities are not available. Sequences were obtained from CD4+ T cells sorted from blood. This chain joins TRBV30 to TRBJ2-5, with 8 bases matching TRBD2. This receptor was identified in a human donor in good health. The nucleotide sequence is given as TGTGCCCGGGGGGGGGAACCAACAACCCAGTACTTC. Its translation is CARGGEPTTQYF.